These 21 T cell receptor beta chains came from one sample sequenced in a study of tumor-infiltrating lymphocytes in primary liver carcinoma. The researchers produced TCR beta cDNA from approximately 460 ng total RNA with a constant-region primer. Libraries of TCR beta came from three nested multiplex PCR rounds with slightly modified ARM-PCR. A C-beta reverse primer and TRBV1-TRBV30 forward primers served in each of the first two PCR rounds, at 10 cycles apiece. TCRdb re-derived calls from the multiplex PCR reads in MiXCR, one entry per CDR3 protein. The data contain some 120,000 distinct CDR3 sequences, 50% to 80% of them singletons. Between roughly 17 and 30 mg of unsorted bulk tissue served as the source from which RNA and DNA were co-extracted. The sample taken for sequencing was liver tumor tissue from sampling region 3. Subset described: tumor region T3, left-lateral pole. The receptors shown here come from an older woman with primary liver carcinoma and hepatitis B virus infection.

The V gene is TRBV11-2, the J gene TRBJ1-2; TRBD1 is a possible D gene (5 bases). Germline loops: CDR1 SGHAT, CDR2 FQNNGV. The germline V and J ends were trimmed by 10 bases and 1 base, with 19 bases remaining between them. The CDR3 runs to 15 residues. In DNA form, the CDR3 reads TGTGCCAACAACTTAGAAGGGGCCAGTAACTATGGCTACACCTTC. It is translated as CANNLEGASNYGYTF.

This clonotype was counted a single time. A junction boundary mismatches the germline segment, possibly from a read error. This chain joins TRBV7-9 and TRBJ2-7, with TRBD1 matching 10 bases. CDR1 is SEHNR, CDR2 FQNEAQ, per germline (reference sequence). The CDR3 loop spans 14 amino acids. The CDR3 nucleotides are TGTGCCAACAGCCCCGGACAGGGGGCCTACGAGCAGTACTTC. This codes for CANSPGQGAYEQYF.

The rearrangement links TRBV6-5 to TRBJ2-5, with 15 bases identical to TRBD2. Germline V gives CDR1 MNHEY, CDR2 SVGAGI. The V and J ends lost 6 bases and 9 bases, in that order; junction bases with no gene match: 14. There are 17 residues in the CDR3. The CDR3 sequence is CASSSGLAGGFQDAQYF. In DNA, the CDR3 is TGTGCCAGCAGCAGTGGACTAGCGGGAGGGTTCCAGGATGCCCAGTACTTC.

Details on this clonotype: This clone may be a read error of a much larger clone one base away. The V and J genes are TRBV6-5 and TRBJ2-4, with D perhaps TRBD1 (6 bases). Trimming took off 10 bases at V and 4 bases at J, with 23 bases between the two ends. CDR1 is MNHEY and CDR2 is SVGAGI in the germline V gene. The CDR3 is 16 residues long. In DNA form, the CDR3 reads TGTGCCAACAGGGAAACCTATACGGGACGGAAAAACATTCAGTACTTC. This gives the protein CANRETYTGRKNIQYF.

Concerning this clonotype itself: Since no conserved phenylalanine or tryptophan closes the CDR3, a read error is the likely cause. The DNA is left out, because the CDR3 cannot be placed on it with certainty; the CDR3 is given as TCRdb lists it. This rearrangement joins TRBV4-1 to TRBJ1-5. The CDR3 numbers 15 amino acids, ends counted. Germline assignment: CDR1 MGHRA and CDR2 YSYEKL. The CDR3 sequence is CASSQGEGFNQPQRL.

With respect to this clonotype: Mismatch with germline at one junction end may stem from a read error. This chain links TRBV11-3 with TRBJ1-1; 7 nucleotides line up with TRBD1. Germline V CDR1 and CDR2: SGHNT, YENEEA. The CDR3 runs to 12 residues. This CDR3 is CVSSRSGTVTFF. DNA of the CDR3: TGTGTCAGCAGCCGGAGCGGGACAGTAACCTTCTTT.

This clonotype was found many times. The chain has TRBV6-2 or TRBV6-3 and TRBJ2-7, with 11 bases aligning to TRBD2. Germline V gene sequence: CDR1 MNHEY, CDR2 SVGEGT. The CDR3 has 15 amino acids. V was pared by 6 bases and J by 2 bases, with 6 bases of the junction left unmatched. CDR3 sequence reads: CASRDGTSGPYEQYF. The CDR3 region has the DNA TGTGCCAGCAGGGACGGGACTAGCGGCCCCTACGAGCAGTACTTC.

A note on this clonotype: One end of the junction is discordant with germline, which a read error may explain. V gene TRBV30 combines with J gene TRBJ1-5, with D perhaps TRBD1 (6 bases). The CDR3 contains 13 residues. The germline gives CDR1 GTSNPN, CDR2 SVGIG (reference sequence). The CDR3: CAWRQAGDQPQRF. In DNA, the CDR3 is TGTGCCTGGAGACAGGCAGGGGATCAGCCCCAGCGTTTT. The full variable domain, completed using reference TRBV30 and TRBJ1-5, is SQTIHQWPATLVQPVGSPLSLECTVEGTSNPNLYWYRQAAGRGLQLLFYSVGIGQISSEVPQNLSASRPQDRQFILSSKKLLLSDSGFYLCAWRQAGDQPQRFGDGTRLSIL.

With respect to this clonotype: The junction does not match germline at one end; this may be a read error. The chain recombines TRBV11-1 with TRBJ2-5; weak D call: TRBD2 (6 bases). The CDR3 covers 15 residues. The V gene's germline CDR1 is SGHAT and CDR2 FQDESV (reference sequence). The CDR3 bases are TGTGCCAGCAGCTCCACCGGGACTCTCCAAGAGACCCAATGCTTC. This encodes CASSSTGTLQETQCF. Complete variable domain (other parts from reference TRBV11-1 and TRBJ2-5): EAEVAQSPRYKITEKSQAVAFWCDPISGHATLYWYRQILGQGPELLVQFQDESVVDDSQLPKDRFSAERLKGVDSTLKIQPAELGDSAMYLCASSSTGTLQETQCFGPGTRLLVL.

The CDR3 sequence is CASSFSATGTSGMNNEQFF. The CDR3 DNA reads as TGTGCCAGCAGTTTCAGTGCTACCGGGACTAGCGGGATGAATAATGAGCAGTTCTTC. The genes are TRBV6-2 or TRBV6-3 and TRBJ2-1; TRBD2 matches at 13 bases. The germline V gene has CDR1 MNHEY and CDR2 SVGEGT. J was trimmed by 7 bases and V by 4 bases; bases with no gene match: 16. The CDR3 consists of 19 residues.

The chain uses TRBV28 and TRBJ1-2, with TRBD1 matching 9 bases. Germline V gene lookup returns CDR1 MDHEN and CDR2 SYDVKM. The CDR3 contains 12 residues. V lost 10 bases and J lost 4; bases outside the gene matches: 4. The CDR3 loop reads CAITGGGYGYTF. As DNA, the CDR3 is TGTGCCATAACAGGGGGCGGCTATGGCTACACCTTC.

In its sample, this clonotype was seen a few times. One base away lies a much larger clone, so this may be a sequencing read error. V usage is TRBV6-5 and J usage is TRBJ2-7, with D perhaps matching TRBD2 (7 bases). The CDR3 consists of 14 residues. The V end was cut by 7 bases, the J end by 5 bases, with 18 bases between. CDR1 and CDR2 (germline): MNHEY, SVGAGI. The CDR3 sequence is CASNFQGGGDEQYF. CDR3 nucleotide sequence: TGTGCCAGCAACTTCCAAGGGGGGGGTGACGAGCAGTACTTC.

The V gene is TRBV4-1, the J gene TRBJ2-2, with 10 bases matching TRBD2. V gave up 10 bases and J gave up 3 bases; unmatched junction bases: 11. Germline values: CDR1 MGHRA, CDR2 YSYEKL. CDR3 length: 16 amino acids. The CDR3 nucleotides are TGCGCCAAACTCCTACAGCGGGAGGGCCACACCGGGGAGCTGTTTTTT. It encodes CAKLLQREGHTGELFF.

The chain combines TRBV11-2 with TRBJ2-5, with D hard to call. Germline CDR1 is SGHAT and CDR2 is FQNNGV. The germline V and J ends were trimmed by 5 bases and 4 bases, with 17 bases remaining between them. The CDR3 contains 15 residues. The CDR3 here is CASSKQASPRETQYF. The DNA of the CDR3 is TGTGCCAGCAGCAAGCAGGCTAGTCCGCGAGAGACCCAGTACTTC.

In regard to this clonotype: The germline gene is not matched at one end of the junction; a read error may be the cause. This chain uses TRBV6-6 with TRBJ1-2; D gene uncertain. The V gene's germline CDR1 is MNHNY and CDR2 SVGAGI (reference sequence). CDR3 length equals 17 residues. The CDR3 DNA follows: TGTGCCAGCAATTACTCGCCCGGTCTCTCTTCTAACTATGGCTACACCTTC. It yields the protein CASNYSPGLSSNYGYTF.

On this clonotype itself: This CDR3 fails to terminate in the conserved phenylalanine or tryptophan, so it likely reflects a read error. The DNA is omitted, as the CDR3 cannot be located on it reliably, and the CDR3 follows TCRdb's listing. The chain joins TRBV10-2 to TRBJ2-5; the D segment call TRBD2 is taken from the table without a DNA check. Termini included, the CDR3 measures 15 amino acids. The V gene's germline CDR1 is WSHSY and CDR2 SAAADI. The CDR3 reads CASRLLGAAQETRYL.

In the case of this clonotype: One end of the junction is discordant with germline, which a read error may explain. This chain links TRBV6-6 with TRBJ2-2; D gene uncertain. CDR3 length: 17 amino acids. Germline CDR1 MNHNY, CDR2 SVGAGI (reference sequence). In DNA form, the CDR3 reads TGTGCCGGCAGTTATGGGCAGACTCAACTGAACACCGGGGAGCTGTTTTTT. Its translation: CAGSYGQTQLNTGELFF.

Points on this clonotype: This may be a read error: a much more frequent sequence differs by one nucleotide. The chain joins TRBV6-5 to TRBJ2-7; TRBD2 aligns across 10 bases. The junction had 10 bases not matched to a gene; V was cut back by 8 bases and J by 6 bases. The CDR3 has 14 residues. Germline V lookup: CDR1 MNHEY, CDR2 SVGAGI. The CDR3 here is CASASSGRSGEQYF. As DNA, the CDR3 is TGTGCCAGCGCTTCTAGCGGGAGAAGTGGCGAGCAGTACTTC.

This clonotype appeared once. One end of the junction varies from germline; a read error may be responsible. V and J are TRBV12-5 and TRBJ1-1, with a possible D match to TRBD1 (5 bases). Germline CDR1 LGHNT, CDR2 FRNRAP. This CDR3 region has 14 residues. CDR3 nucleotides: TGCGCTAGTGGTGCCGGGACCGTGAACACTGAAGCTTCCTTT. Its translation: CASGAGTVNTEASF.

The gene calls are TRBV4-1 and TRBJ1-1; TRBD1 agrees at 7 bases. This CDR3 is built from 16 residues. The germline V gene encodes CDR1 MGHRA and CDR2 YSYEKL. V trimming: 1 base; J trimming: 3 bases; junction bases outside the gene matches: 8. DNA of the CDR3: TGCGCCAGCAGCCAAGGTTGGGGGACAGTCGACACTGAAGCTTTCTTT. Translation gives CASSQGWGTVDTEAFF.

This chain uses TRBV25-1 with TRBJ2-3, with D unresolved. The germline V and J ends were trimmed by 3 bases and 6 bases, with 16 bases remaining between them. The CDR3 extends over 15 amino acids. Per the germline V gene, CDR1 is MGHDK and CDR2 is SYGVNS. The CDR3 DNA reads TGTGCCAGCAGTGATGTCCTAGTTAATTTCGATACGCAGTATTTT. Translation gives CASSDVLVNFDTQYF.